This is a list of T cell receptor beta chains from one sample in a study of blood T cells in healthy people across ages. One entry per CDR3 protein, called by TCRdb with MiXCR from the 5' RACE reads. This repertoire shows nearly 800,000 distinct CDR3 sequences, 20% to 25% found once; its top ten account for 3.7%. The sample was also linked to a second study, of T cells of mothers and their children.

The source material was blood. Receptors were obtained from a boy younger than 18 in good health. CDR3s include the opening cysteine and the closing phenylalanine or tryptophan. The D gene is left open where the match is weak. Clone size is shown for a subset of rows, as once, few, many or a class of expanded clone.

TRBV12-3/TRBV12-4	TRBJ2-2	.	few	TGTGCCAGTTACAGGGACCTCTACACCGGGGAGCTGTTTTTT	CASYRDLYTGELFF
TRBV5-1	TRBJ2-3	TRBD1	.	TGCGCCAGCAGCTTCGGACAGGATAGAGATACGCAGTATTTT	CASSFGQDRDTQYF
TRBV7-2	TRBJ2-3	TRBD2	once	TGTGCCAGCAGCCGCCACCTAGCGGGAGGAACAGATACGCAGTGTTTT	CASSRHLAGGTDTQCF
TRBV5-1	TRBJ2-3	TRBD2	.	TGCGCCAGCAGCTGGAACCAGCGGGAAGATGCTAGCACAGATACGCAGTATTTT	CASSWNQREDASTDTQYF
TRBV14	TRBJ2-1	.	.	TGTGCCAGCAGCCACCCCGAACGTGAGCAGTTCTTC	CASSHPEREQFF
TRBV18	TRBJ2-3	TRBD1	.	TGTGCCAGCTCACAAGACACCGGGACAGGTGGCGCAGATACGCAGTATTTT	CASSQDTGTGGADTQYF
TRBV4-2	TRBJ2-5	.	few	TGTGCCAGCAGCCCCGAGAGCGGGACAAGGGGAGAGACCCAGTACTTC	CASSPESGTRGETQYF
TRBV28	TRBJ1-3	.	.	TGTGCCAGCAGTTTTTTGGGGTCTGGAAACACCATATATTTT	CASSFLGSGNTIYF
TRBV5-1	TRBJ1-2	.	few	TGCGCCAGCAGCTTTACGGGTCAGGAAGGCTACACCTTC	CASSFTGQEGYTF
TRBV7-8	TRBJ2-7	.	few	TGTGCCAGCAGCTTATGGACCTACGAGCAGTACTTC	CASSLWTYEQYF
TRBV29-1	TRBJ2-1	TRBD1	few	TGCAGCACCCGGACAGGGGGCTACAATGAGCAGTTCTTC	CSTRTGGYNEQFF
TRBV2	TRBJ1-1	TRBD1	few	TGTGCCAGCAGACAGACAGGGATCACTGAAGCTTTCTTT	CASRQTGITEAFF
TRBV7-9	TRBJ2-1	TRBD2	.	TGTGCCAGCAGCCCCCATAGCGGGGGTGCTAACAATGAGCAGTTCTTC	CASSPHSGGANNEQFF
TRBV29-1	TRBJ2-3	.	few	TGCAGCGTTGAAGTGCTAAATACGCAGTATTTT	CSVEVLNTQYF
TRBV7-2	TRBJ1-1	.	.	TGTGCCAGCAGACCTACCGGGACTCTCAGAGGGACTGAAGCTTTCTTT	CASRPTGTLRGTEAFF
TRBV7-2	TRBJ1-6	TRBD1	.	TGTGCCAGCAGCAATCGACAGGGGAGGTCACCCCTCCACTTT	CASSNRQGRSPLHF